Below are 30 T cell receptor beta chains sequenced from a single sample in a study of blood T cell repertoires in COVID-19. TCRdb's copy holds only in-frame clones and misses some; the assay was immunoSEQ multiplex PCR. The repertoire consists of about 140,000 clones, with around 82% occurring once and the leading ten covering 4%. The sequenced material came from peripheral blood. These receptors came from a woman between 55 and 75 years old with acute or convalescent COVID-19.

V gene TRBV20-1 combines with J gene TRBJ1-6; D remains ambiguous. The germline V and J ends were trimmed by 5 bases and 11 bases, with 7 bases remaining between them. The germline CDR1 and CDR2 sequences are DFQATT and SNEGSKA (reference sequence). This CDR3 has 10 amino acids. The CDR3 region is CSAERPPLHF. Here the CDR3 DNA reads TGCAGTGCTGAGCGGCCACCCCTCCACTTT.

In its sample, this clone was seen once. The gene calls are TRBV13 and TRBJ1-1, with D maybe TRBD1 (5 bases). Trimming stripped 5 bases from V and 9 bases from J, with 10 bases between. Germline assignment: CDR1 PRHDT and CDR2 FYEKMQ (reference sequence). The CDR3 is 11 residues long. Here the CDR3 reads CASSLGHKAFF. The CDR3 bases are TGTGCCAGCAGCCTCGGACACAAAGCTTTCTTT.

V and J are TRBV25-1 and TRBJ1-2, with 7 nucleotides matching TRBD1. Trimming cost V 6 bases and J 4 bases; bases outside gene matches: 5. Looked up from germline, CDR1 is MGHDK and CDR2 is SYGVNS. There are 13 residues in the CDR3. CDR3 loop: CASSLTGTYGYTF. CDR3 sequence (DNA): TGTGCCAGCAGCTTGACAGGGACCTATGGCTACACCTTC.

This sequence joins TRBV7-9 and TRBJ1-1; D is undetermined. CDR1 SEHNR and CDR2 FQNEAQ come from the germline V gene (reference sequence). The germline V and J ends were trimmed by 1 base and 4 bases, with 4 bases remaining between them. The CDR3 contains 12 residues. This CDR3 is CASSLGVTEAFF. The CDR3 DNA reads as TGTGCCAGCAGCTTAGGCGTCACTGAAGCTTTCTTT.

V gene TRBV27 combines with J gene TRBJ2-1; 11 nucleotides align to TRBD2. CDR1 is MNHEY, CDR2 SMNVEV, per germline (reference sequence). The CDR3 has 15 residues. Unmatched junction bases numbered 5, after V lost 4 bases and J lost 6 bases. CDR3 in DNA: TGTGCCAGCAGTTATTTAGCGGGGGGGGGCAATGAGCAGTTCTTC. Protein product: CASSYLAGGGNEQFF.

The V call is TRBV11-3, the J call TRBJ2-2; 9 positions agree with TRBD1. Germline V gives CDR1 SGHNT, CDR2 YENEEA. J gave up 6 bases and V 5 bases, and 13 bases lay outside the gene matches. The CDR3 runs to 17 residues. DNA of the CDR3: TGTGCCAGCAGCAACCTCCGCGGGACAGGGCTCTCCGGGGAGCTGTTTTTT. This codes for CASSNLRGTGLSGELFF.

This chain connects TRBV6-1 to TRBJ2-3, with 13 bases that match TRBD2. Germline lookup yields CDR1 MNHNS and CDR2 SASEGT. The CDR3 extends over 17 amino acids. The V gene end was trimmed by 3 bases and the J gene end by 7 bases; junction bases not matched to a gene: 10. The CDR3: CASSDMSGTSGTNTQYF. The CDR3 DNA reads TGTGCCAGCAGTGATATGTCCGGGACTAGCGGGACAAATACGCAGTATTTT.

Points on this clone: Other DNA sequences of this sample code for an identical CDR3. The chain links TRBV15 to TRBJ2-5; weak D call: TRBD1 (5 bases). V lost 1 base and J lost 5, with 5 bases in between. Germline V CDR1 and CDR2: LNHNV, YYDKDF (reference sequence). The CDR3 sequence is 12 residues long. The CDR3, as DNA: TGTGCCACCAGCAGAGCAGGGGAGACCCAGTACTTC. Translation gives CATSRAGETQYF.

This clone was observed once. The CDR3, as DNA: TGTGCCTGGAGTGTACGGTCGGGAGCGCAAGAGACCCAGTACTTC. Its protein product is CAWSVRSGAQETQYF. This sequence joins TRBV30 and TRBJ2-5, with D possibly being TRBD2 (6 bases). Germline CDR1 and CDR2: GTSNPN and SVGIG (reference sequence). CDR3 size: 15 residues. V lost 0 bases to trimming and J lost 2 bases, with 13 bases between them.

The genes are TRBV19 and TRBJ2-1; no definite D call. Between the trimmed V and J ends, which lost 6 bases and 2 bases, there was a span of 8 bases. CDR1 is LNHDA, CDR2 SQIVND, per germline (reference sequence). This CDR3 region has 13 residues. The CDR3 nucleotides are TGTGCCAGTAGCATCGACACCTACAATGAGCAGTTCTTC. This codes for CASSIDTYNEQFF. The whole variable domain, filled in from reference TRBV19 and TRBJ2-1, reads DGGITQSPKYLFRKEGQNVTLSCEQNLNHDAMYWYRQDPGQGLRLIYYSQIVNDFQKGDIAEGYSVSREKKESFPLTVTSAQKNPTAFYLCASSIDTYNEQFFGPGTRLTVL.

The genes are TRBV20-1 and TRBJ2-1; D is unclear. CDR3 size: 10 residues. With 6 bases removed from V and 13 bases from J, the gap between germline ends came to 13 bases. Per germline, CDR1 DFQATT and CDR2 SNEGSKA (reference sequence). Here the CDR3 DNA reads TGCAGTGCCGCGGCGCGAGAACAGTTCTTC. Protein product: CSAAAREQFF.

This sequence joins TRBV24-1 and TRBJ2-1; TRBD2 is a possible D gene (5 bases). The CDR3 runs to 16 residues. Germline lookup yields CDR1 KGHDR and CDR2 SFDVKD. V lost 0 bases to trimming and J lost 5 bases, with 13 bases between them. The CDR3 loop is CATSDLRTSRDNEQFF. CDR3 nucleotide sequence: TGTGCCACCAGTGATTTGAGAACGTCGAGGGACAATGAGCAGTTCTTC.

The rearrangement links TRBV4-2 to TRBJ2-1; 10 bases align to TRBD2. The CDR3 length is 17 residues. J was trimmed by 8 bases and V by 0 bases; bases with no gene match: 10. From germline, CDR1 is LGHNA and CDR2 YNFKEQ. The CDR3 coding sequence is TGTGCCAGCAGCCAAGAGCTGGGTAGCGGGAGGATCTATGAGCAGTTCTTC. It specifies CASSQELGSGRIYEQFF.

A single count supports this clone. The chain employs TRBV10-3 and TRBJ1-1; TRBD1 matches at 8 bases. Germline V gene sequence: CDR1 ENHRY, CDR2 SYGVKD. The CDR3 totals 11 residues. J was trimmed by 4 bases and V by 10 bases; bases with no gene match: 2. DNA of the CDR3: TGTGCCAACGGACAGGGCACTGAAGCTTTCTTT. Encoded protein: CANGQGTEAFF.

This rearrangement joins TRBV11-2 to TRBJ2-1; TRBD1 aligns across 7 bases. V was pared by 4 bases and J by 1 base, with 4 bases of the junction left unmatched. CDR3 length equals 15 residues. The germline V gene has CDR1 SGHAT and CDR2 FQNNGV. The CDR3 protein is CASSSSTGSYNEQFF. The CDR3 DNA follows: TGTGCCAGCAGCTCCTCGACAGGGTCCTACAATGAGCAGTTCTTC.

The chain recombines TRBV4-1 with TRBJ1-1, with TRBD1 matching over 11 bases. Unmatched junction bases numbered 15, after V lost 0 bases and J lost 0 bases. This CDR3 is built from 21 residues. CDR1 is MGHRA and CDR2 is YSYEKL in the germline V gene. CDR3 coding DNA: TGCGCCAGCAGCCAAGAACAAGTCCGGGACAGGGGGACCCCCTTGAACACTGAAGCTTTCTTT. Protein sequence: CASSQEQVRDRGTPLNTEAFF.

This clone has a single count. The chain uses TRBV7-2 and TRBJ1-1; no definite D call. Germline assignment: CDR1 SGHTA and CDR2 FQGNSA. This CDR3 comprises 15 residues. V dropped 0 bases and J dropped 7 bases, with 15 bases sitting between them. The CDR3 bases are TGTGCCAGCAGCTTAGCGCTCATTGAGGGTCGTGAAGCTTTCTTT. This translates into CASSLALIEGREAFF.

The sample holds one count of this clone. V gene TRBV12-3 or TRBV12-4 combines with J gene TRBJ1-2; 9 bases align to TRBD1. CDR3 length: 13 residues. The CDR3 sequence is CATDGQGNYGYTF. The CDR3 DNA follows: TGTGCAACCGACGGACAGGGGAACTATGGCTACACCTTC.

V is TRBV5-6 and J is TRBJ1-1; 7 nucleotides line up with TRBD1. This CDR3 has 13 amino acids. With 5 bases clipped from V and 1 base from J, the junction kept 2 bases outside the gene matches. Looked up from germline, CDR1 is SGHDT and CDR2 is YYEEEE. CDR3 sequence reads: CASRRQGNTEAFF. The CDR3 coding sequence is TGTGCCAGCAGAAGACAGGGGAACACTGAAGCTTTCTTT. The full variable domain, rest sourced from reference TRBV5-6 and TRBJ1-1, is DAGVTQSPTHLIKTRGQQVTLRCSPKSGHDTVSWYQQALGQGPQFIFQYYEEEERQRGNFPDRFSGHQFPNYSSELNVNALLLGDSALYLCASRRQGNTEAFFGQGTRLTVV.

The chain joins TRBV28 to TRBJ2-7; 8 bases line up with TRBD1. Germline V lookup: CDR1 MDHEN, CDR2 SYDVKM. V lost 5 bases to trimming and J lost 6 bases; unmatched junction nucleotides: 6. The CDR3 runs to 13 residues. CDR3 nucleotide sequence: TGTGCCAGCAGTACCCAGGGGGCGAGCGAGCAGTACTTC. This gives the protein CASSTQGASEQYF.

This clone was observed many times. This chain joins TRBV15 and TRBJ2-1, with 8 bases lining up with TRBD2. The CDR3 length is 16 residues. V dropped 0 bases and J dropped 7; count of bases not matched to a gene: 8. Germline V lookup: CDR1 LNHNV, CDR2 YYDKDF (reference sequence). Here the CDR3 reads CATSRDRAGGRNEQFF. The CDR3 DNA follows: TGTGCCACCAGCAGAGATCGGGCGGGAGGAAGGAATGAGCAGTTCTTC.

J is TRBJ1-5 and V is TRBV30; D is possibly TRBD1 (5 bases). The V gene's germline CDR1 is GTSNPN and CDR2 SVGIG (reference sequence). The V end was cut by 5 bases, the J end by 1 base, with 15 bases between. This CDR3 spans 15 amino acids. The CDR3 nucleotides are TGTGCCTGGGGGACGGGTCCGACCAGCAATCAGCCCCAGCATTTT. Amino acids: CAWGTGPTSNQPQHF.

The V call is TRBV7-2, the J call TRBJ1-5, with TRBD1 as a possible D gene (5 bases). The CDR3 extends over 14 amino acids. CDR1 is SGHTA, CDR2 FQGNSA, per germline. Deletions cut 1 base from V and 7 bases from J, with 11 bases between. CDR3 nucleotide sequence: TGTGCCAGCAGCTTAGTACCCCAGGGACAGCCCCAGCATTTT. It specifies CASSLVPQGQPQHF.

This clone has a single count. The chain couples TRBV19 to TRBJ2-1; no clear D gene. Germline assignment: CDR1 LNHDA and CDR2 SQIVND (reference sequence). The length of the CDR3 is 11 residues. Between the trimmed V and J ends, which lost 7 bases and 8 bases, there was a span of 9 bases. CDR3 in DNA: TGTGCCAGTAAGGCCAGGTATGAGCAGTTCTTC. Translating gives CASKARYEQFF.

The chain employs TRBV28 and TRBJ1-5; tentative D call: TRBD1 (5 bases). Germline V gives CDR1 MDHEN, CDR2 SYDVKM. The CDR3 length is 15 residues. V was pared by 3 bases and J by 5 bases, with 14 bases between. This CDR3 reads CASSLRLTVDQPQHF. The CDR3 DNA reads TGTGCCAGCAGTTTGAGGCTGACAGTTGATCAGCCCCAGCATTTT.

The chain links TRBV7-9 to TRBJ2-3; TRBD1 aligns across 9 bases. J lost 1 base, V lost 5 bases, and 4 bases had no gene match. From germline, CDR1 is SEHNR and CDR2 FQNEAQ (reference sequence). The CDR3 totals 15 residues. CDR3 loop: CASSHRGLGTDTQYF. In nucleotides, the CDR3 is TGTGCCAGCAGCCACAGGGGGCTGGGCACAGATACGCAGTATTTT.

The rearrangement uses TRBV19 and TRBJ1-4; 9 bases are a match to TRBD1. V was clipped by 6 bases and J by 4 bases; unmatched bases: 6. The CDR3 extends over 15 amino acids. Germline assignment: CDR1 LNHDA and CDR2 SQIVND (reference sequence). CDR3: CASRDTGGINEKLFF. CDR3 nucleotide sequence: TGTGCCAGTAGAGACACAGGGGGCATTAATGAAAAACTGTTTTTT.

The rearrangement joins TRBV7-9 to TRBJ1-1, with a tentative D call TRBD1 (6 bases). This CDR3 is 18 amino acids long. Germline V gene sequence: CDR1 SEHNR, CDR2 FQNEAQ (reference sequence). V shed 1 base and J shed 0 bases, with 18 bases lying between them. CDR3 loop: CASSLGGRWGRLNTEAFF. The CDR3 coding sequence is TGTGCCAGCAGCTTAGGCGGACGGTGGGGGCGTTTGAACACTGAAGCTTTCTTT.

The chain carries TRBV2 and TRBJ2-5; tentative D call: TRBD1 (6 bases). V was trimmed by 4 bases and J by 2 bases, leaving 14 bases between them. The germline V gene has CDR1 SNHLY and CDR2 FYNNEI. The length of the CDR3 is 15 residues. CDR3 region: CASSVSWTEQETQYF. The CDR3 DNA reads as TGTGCCAGCAGTGTGTCTTGGACAGAACAAGAGACCCAGTACTTC.

The chain links TRBV5-4 to TRBJ1-6; 8 nucleotides line up with TRBD1. V gave up 3 bases and J gave up 8 bases; unmatched junction bases: 4. Germline CDR1 is SGHNT and CDR2 is YYREEE (reference sequence). The CDR3 runs 14 residues. CDR3 bases: TGTGCCAGCAGCTGGGGACAGGACCATTCACCCCTCCACTTT. It codes for CASSWGQDHSPLHF.